The rows below give T cell receptor beta chains drawn from one sample of a study of shared clonotypes between healthy human individuals. The data were produced by immunoSEQ multiplex PCR, yet TCRdb's version contains in-frame clones alone and is incomplete. The sample includes 1.5 million to 2.5 million clones, about 95% of them seen just once. The sample was naive CD8+ T cells sorted from blood. These receptor sequences come from a man between 18 and 35 years old in good health. Each CDR3 is given with its conserved first and last residue. The order of the fields is J gene, V gene, D gene, CDR3 DNA, CDR3 protein. D genes are given only for firm matches.

j_gene: TRBJ2-7; v_gene: TRBV4-1; d_gene: -; CDR3nt: TGCGCCAGCAGCCAAGATGGGTGGGCGAAGTACTTC; CDR3aa: CASSQDGWAKYF
j_gene: TRBJ1-1; v_gene: TRBV6-1; d_gene: TRBD1; CDR3nt: TGTGCCAGCAGTGACCAAACAGGGGGCCACACTGAAGCTTTCTTT; CDR3aa: CASSDQTGGHTEAFF
j_gene: TRBJ2-7; v_gene: TRBV28; d_gene: TRBD1; CDR3nt: TGTGCCAGCAGCTCGTCGACAGGGAATCCCTACGAGCAGTACTTC; CDR3aa: CASSSSTGNPYEQYF
j_gene: TRBJ2-1; v_gene: TRBV18; d_gene: -; CDR3nt: TGTGCCAGCACAATCCAATACAATGAGCAGTTCTTC; CDR3aa: CASTIQYNEQFF
j_gene: TRBJ2-1; v_gene: TRBV7-9; d_gene: TRBD2; CDR3nt: TGTGCCAGCAGCCCACGGACTAGCGGGAGCCCCCGTCTTAGTGAGCAGTTCTTC; CDR3aa: CASSPRTSGSPRLSEQFF
j_gene: TRBJ2-7; v_gene: TRBV5-3; d_gene: -; CDR3nt: TGTGCCTCCCGACGCTCAGAGAGGAGGGTGCGCTACGAGCAGTACTTC; CDR3aa: CASRRSERRVRYEQYF
j_gene: TRBJ2-7; v_gene: TRBV5-1; d_gene: TRBD2; CDR3nt: TGCGCCAGCAGCTTGAGGCTAGCGGGGGTCCACGACGAGCAGTACTTC; CDR3aa: CASSLRLAGVHDEQYF
j_gene: TRBJ1-5; v_gene: TRBV5-6; d_gene: -; CDR3nt: TGTGCCAGCAGCCCCGGTCTTTCGGGGTCCAATCAGCCCCAGCATTTT; CDR3aa: CASSPGLSGSNQPQHF
j_gene: TRBJ1-2; v_gene: TRBV5-1; d_gene: -; CDR3nt: TGCGCCAGCAGCTCAGCGGACGGACGGGACCCACAGACAAACTATGGCTACACCTTC; CDR3aa: CASSSADGRDPQTNYGYTF
j_gene: TRBJ2-5; v_gene: TRBV5-4; d_gene: -; CDR3nt: TGTGCCAGCAGTTTGAGGGGTACCATGATCCAAGAGACCCAGTACTTC; CDR3aa: CASSLRGTMIQETQYF
j_gene: TRBJ2-3; v_gene: TRBV10-3; d_gene: TRBD1; CDR3nt: TGTGCCATCAGTGAGTCGACGGGGACAGGGGATTCAGATACGCAGTATTTT; CDR3aa: CAISESTGTGDSDTQYF
j_gene: TRBJ2-7; v_gene: TRBV5-1; d_gene: -; CDR3nt: TGCGCCAGCAGCTTGGATGCCTCCTCCTACGAGCAGTACTTC; CDR3aa: CASSLDASSYEQYF
j_gene: TRBJ1-6; v_gene: TRBV4-1; d_gene: -; CDR3nt: TGCGCCAGCAGCCAAGCCCCGCTCTCTGACTACTCCTATAATTCACCCCTCCACTTT; CDR3aa: CASSQAPLSDYSYNSPLHF
j_gene: TRBJ2-3; v_gene: TRBV5-4; d_gene: -; CDR3nt: TGTGCCAGCAGGCCCTTCTGGGCTGCGGTAGGACAGACAGATACGCAGTATTTT; CDR3aa: CASRPFWAAVGQTDTQYF
j_gene: TRBJ2-3; v_gene: TRBV6-6; d_gene: TRBD1; CDR3nt: TGTGCCAGCAGTTTACAGGGGATGATTGGGATGGATACGCAGTATTTT; CDR3aa: CASSLQGMIGMDTQYF
j_gene: TRBJ1-4; v_gene: TRBV27; d_gene: TRBD1; CDR3nt: TGTGCCAGCAGTTTGAGACAGGGGCCGTATGAAAAACTGTTTTTT; CDR3aa: CASSLRQGPYEKLFF
j_gene: TRBJ1-1; v_gene: TRBV28; d_gene: TRBD1; CDR3nt: TGTGCCAGCAGTTTATTACAGGGGCCGAACAGGGAAGCTTTCTTT; CDR3aa: CASSLLQGPNREAFF
j_gene: TRBJ1-2; v_gene: TRBV2; d_gene: -; CDR3nt: TGTGCCAGCAGTGAAGCCTCCCCAGGGGACAACTATGGCTACACCTTC; CDR3aa: CASSEASPGDNYGYTF
j_gene: TRBJ2-3; v_gene: TRBV9; d_gene: TRBD2; CDR3nt: TGTGCCAGCAGCGTAGCCTTAATGCTAGCGGGAGATACGCAGTATTTT; CDR3aa: CASSVALMLAGDTQYF